These 3 T cell receptor beta chains share one sample of origin, sequenced in a study of radiation and T cells in renal cell carcinoma (TCRdb year 2020). According to the study, the label for this sample's time point signals: tumor resected at nephrectomy. What the treatment or condition label conveys for this sample: 15 Gy SBRT to primary tumor, nephrectomy 4 weeks later. The protocol used for the library was the immunoSEQ multiplex PCR assay. TCRdb limited this immuneACCESS table to in-frame rearrangements with V and J called. A share of clones is missing; checked studies link under half to unresolved V genes, and the rest is unexplained. For this sample the table gives roughly 9,600 clones, of which over 55% were detected only once. Jointly, the top ten make up around 15% of the sample. This material consisted of tumor tissue, taken from a patient whose treatment included radiotherapy and nephrectomy. The receptors stem from a woman aged 45-65 years with renal cell carcinoma.

The chain links TRBV5-1 to TRBJ1-4, with TRBD1 identical over 7 bases. Germline V gene data show CDR1 as SGHRS and CDR2 as YFSETQ. Unmatched junction bases numbered 5, after V lost 3 bases and J lost 0 bases. The CDR3 sequence is 16 residues long. The CDR3 coding sequence is TGCGCCAGCAGCTCGGGACAGCCAACAACTAATGAAAAACTGTTTTTT. Protein product: CASSSGQPTTNEKLFF.

A note on this clone: The germline gene is not matched at one end of the junction; a read error may be the cause. The rearrangement links TRBV5-5 to TRBJ2-4; unclear D gene. This CDR3 has 17 residues. Germline loops: CDR1 SGHKS, CDR2 YYEKEE (reference sequence). The CDR3 coding sequence is TGCGCCAGCAGCCAAGAGGATGGAGCGTTAGCCAAAAACATTCAGTACTTC. Amino acid sequence: CASSQEDGALAKNIQYF.

This chain links TRBV5-4 with TRBJ2-5, with TRBD2 matching 13 bases. The V gene's germline CDR1 is SGHNT and CDR2 YYREEE (reference sequence). The CDR3 has 19 amino acids. Germline trimming cut 6 bases from V and 2 bases from J; bases unmatched to any gene: 16. The CDR3 DNA reads TGTGCCAGCACCTCGAAGGTTTCGAGACTAGCGGGAGGACAAGAGACCCAGTACTTC. Amino acids: CASTSKVSRLAGGQETQYF.